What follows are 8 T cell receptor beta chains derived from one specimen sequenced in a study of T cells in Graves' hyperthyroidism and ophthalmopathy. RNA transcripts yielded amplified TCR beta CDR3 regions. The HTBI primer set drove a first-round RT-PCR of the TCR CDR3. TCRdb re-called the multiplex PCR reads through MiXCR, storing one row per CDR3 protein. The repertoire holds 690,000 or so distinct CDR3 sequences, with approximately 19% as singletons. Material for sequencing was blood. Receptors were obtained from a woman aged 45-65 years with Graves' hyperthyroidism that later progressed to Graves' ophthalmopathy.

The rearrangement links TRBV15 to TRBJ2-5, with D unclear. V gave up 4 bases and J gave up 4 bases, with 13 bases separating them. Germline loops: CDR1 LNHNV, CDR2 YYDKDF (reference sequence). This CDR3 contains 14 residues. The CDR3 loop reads CATSTSIWGETQYF. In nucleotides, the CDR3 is TGTGCCACCAGCACCTCGATTTGGGGAGAGACCCAGTACTTC.

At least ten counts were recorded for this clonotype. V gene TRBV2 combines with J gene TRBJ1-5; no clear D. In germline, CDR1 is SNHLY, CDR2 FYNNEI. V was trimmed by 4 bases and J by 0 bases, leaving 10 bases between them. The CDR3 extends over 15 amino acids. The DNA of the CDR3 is TGTGCCAGCAGTGTTCTCGGTTATAGCAATCAGCCCCAGCATTTT. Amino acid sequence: CASSVLGYSNQPQHF.

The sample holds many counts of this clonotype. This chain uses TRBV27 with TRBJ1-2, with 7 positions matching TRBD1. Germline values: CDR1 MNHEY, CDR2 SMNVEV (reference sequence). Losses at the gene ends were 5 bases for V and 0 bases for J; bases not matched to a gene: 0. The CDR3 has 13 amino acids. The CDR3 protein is CASSGQANYGYTF. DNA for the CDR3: TGTGCCAGCAGTGGACAGGCTAACTATGGCTACACCTTC.

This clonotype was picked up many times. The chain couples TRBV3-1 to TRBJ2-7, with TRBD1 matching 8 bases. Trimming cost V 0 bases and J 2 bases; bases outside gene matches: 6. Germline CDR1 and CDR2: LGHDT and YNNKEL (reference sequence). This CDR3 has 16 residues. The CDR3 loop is CASSQDLGTGTYEQYF. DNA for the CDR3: TGTGCCAGCAGCCAAGATCTTGGGACAGGCACCTACGAGCAGTACTTC.

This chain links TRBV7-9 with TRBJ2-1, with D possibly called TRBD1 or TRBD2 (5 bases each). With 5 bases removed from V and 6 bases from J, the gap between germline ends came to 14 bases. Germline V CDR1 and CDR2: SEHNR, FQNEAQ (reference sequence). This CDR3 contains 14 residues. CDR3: CASSAGTKINEQFF. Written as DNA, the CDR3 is TGTGCCAGCAGCGCCGGGACCAAAATCAATGAGCAGTTCTTC.

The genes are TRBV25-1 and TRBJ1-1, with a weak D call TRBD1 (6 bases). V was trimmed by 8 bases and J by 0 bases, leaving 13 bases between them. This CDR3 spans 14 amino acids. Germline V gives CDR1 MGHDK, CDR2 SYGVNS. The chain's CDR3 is CASLKSGVNTEAFF. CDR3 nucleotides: TGTGCCAGCCTAAAGTCAGGGGTGAACACTGAAGCTTTCTTT. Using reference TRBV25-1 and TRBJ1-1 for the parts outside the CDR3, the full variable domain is EADIYQTPRYLVIGTGKKITLECSQTMGHDKMYWYQQDPGMELHLIHYSYGVNSTEKGDLSSESTVSRIRTEHFPLTLESARPSHTSQYLCASLKSGVNTEAFFGQGTRLTVV.

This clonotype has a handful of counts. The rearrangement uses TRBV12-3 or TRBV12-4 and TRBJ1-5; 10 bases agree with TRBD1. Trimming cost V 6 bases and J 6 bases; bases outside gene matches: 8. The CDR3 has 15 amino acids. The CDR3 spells CASSRGQGSRQPQHF. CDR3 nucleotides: TGTGCCAGCAGCCGGGGACAGGGGTCGCGTCAGCCCCAGCATTTT.

CDR3 residues: CSASSPGTETQYF. The CDR3 bases are TGCAGTGCTAGTAGCCCAGGAACAGAGACCCAGTACTTC. This rearrangement joins TRBV20-1 to TRBJ2-5; D is undetermined. The germline CDR1 and CDR2 sequences are DFQATT and SNEGSKA (reference sequence). This CDR3 contains 13 residues. V lost 3 bases, J lost 4 bases, and 12 bases lay in between.